This entry lists 20 T cell receptor beta chains sequenced from one sample in a study of CD8 T cells in ankylosing spondylitis (dated by TCRdb to between 2016 and 2019). Library construction relied on 5' RACE. The data were produced on an Illumina HiSeq 2500. TCRdb passed the public sequencing reads through fastp at Q25 and MiXCR, retaining productive beta sequences. Identical CDR3 proteins give one entry, which carries the most common genes and DNA. Recorded for this sample are 150,000 or so distinct CDR3 sequences; around 18% of them occurred a single time. The ten largest account for roughly 7.7% of the sample. Input material: blood, either unsorted or a sorted T cell fraction (not recorded which). The receptors come from a male donor with ankylosing spondylitis or in good health (not recorded which).

This clonotype occurred many times. This chain links TRBV27 with TRBJ2-2; 9 nucleotides align to TRBD2. Germline CDR1 and CDR2: MNHEY and SMNVEV (reference sequence). The CDR3 is made up of 15 amino acids. V shed 5 bases and J 5 bases; nucleotides not matched to a gene: 6. The CDR3 DNA sequence: TGTGCCAGCAGTGCACTAGCGGGCGGTACCGGGGAGCTGTTTTTT. Translated: CASSALAGGTGELFF.

This clonotype was counted ten times or more. The V call is TRBV5-1, the J call TRBJ2-6; TRBD1 matches at 10 bases. Germline V gene lookup returns CDR1 SGHRS and CDR2 YFSETQ. V was clipped by 4 bases and J by 2 bases; unmatched bases: 3. The CDR3 consists of 16 residues. The CDR3 region has the DNA TGCGCCAGCAGCCAGACAGGGGGCGCTGGGGCCAACGTCCTGACTTTC. This gives the protein CASSQTGGAGANVLTF.

This clonotype was picked up many times. The genes are TRBV5-1 and TRBJ1-1; TRBD1 might be the D (6 bases). This CDR3 contains 13 residues. Germline CDR1 and CDR2: SGHRS and YFSETQ. V shed 0 bases and J shed 7 bases, with 10 bases lying between them. The CDR3 here is CASSLGGQGEAFF. The CDR3 coding sequence is TGCGCCAGCAGCTTGGGGGGGCAGGGTGAAGCTTTCTTT.

This chain connects TRBV6-5 to TRBJ2-7, with D possibly TRBD1 on 6 matching bases. CDR1 and CDR2 from the germline V gene are MNHEY and SVGAGI. The CDR3 spans 14 residues. Trimming took 0 bases from V and 5 from J, leaving 11 bases between them. The CDR3 bases are TGTGCCAGCAGTTACTCCAGGGACACCCACGAGCAGTACTTC. It translates to CASSYSRDTHEQYF.

This clonotype has only a few counts. V usage is TRBV18 and J usage is TRBJ2-1, with 8 bases fitting TRBD1. Germline V gene data show CDR1 as KGHSH and CDR2 as LQKENI. This CDR3 has 14 residues. V lost 6 bases, J lost 4 bases, and 5 bases stayed unmatched. CDR3 coding DNA: TGTGCCAGCTCGATAACAGGGGGGTACAATGAGCAGTTCTTC. This translates into CASSITGGYNEQFF.

This clonotype appeared many times. CDR3 residues: CSAQAVTGELFF. CDR3 DNA: TGCAGTGCGCAAGCGGTGACCGGGGAGCTGTTTTTT. The V gene is TRBV20-1, the J gene TRBJ2-2, with a possible D match to TRBD2 (5 bases). CDR3 length equals 12 residues. V dropped 6 bases and J dropped 5 bases, with 10 bases sitting between them. Germline CDR1 is DFQATT and CDR2 is SNEGSKA (reference sequence).

On this clonotype: One junction end does not reproduce the germline sequence, and a read error may be involved. This chain connects TRBV20-1 to TRBJ2-1; TRBD1 or TRBD2 may be the D gene (5 bases each). Germline-derived CDR1 and CDR2 are DFQATT and SNEGSKA (reference sequence). CDR3 length: 16 residues. The CDR3 DNA reads TGCTGTGCTAGTTTCCTAGCCGGTGGGGCATACAATGAGCAGTTCTTC. It encodes CCASFLAGGAYNEQFF.

Turning to this clonotype: Just one base apart from a much larger clone, this may be a read error. The V call is TRBV5-1, the J call TRBJ1-5, with D perhaps TRBD1 (5 bases). CDR1 and CDR2 (germline): SGHRS, YFSETQ. There are 15 residues in the CDR3. V lost 0 bases, J lost 11 bases, and 18 bases lay in between. The CDR3: CASSLGTGSGQSQHF. Written as DNA, the CDR3 is TGCGCCAGCAGCTTGGGCACAGGATCGGGGCAGTCCCAGCATTTT. The variable domain in full, with the rest retrieved from reference TRBV5-1 and TRBJ1-5, is KAGVTQTPRYLIKTRGQQVTLSCSPISGHRSVSWYQQTPGQGLQFLFEYFSETQRNKGNFPGRFSGRQFSNSRSEMNVSTLELGDSALYLCASSLGTGSGQSQHFGDGTRLSIL.

In this sample, this clonotype turned up a few times. This sequence joins TRBV20-1 and TRBJ2-2; 8 nucleotides align to TRBD1. The CDR3 length is 13 residues. Germline V gives CDR1 DFQATT, CDR2 SNEGSKA (reference sequence). Trimming at V came to 3 bases and at J to 4 bases, leaving 1 base not matched to a gene. CDR3 DNA: TGCAGTGCTAGGGACAGGGTCACCGGGGAGCTGTTTTTT. It encodes CSARDRVTGELFF.

This clonotype turned up a few times. The chain combines TRBV3-1 with TRBJ1-1; the D is unclear. Germline V lookup: CDR1 LGHDT, CDR2 YNNKEL (reference sequence). The ends were cut back, 4 bases at V and 5 bases at J, with 14 bases in the middle. This CDR3 contains 14 residues. In nucleotides, the CDR3 is TGTGCCAGCAGCCTAGCCTCGGGGAGGACTGAAGCTTTCTTT. Protein sequence: CASSLASGRTEAFF.

The chain is built from TRBV5-4 and TRBJ2-7, with D unresolved. The CDR3 consists of 14 residues. V lost 1 base, J lost 6 bases, and 14 bases lay in between. Germline lookup yields CDR1 SGHNT and CDR2 YYREEE (reference sequence). This CDR3 is CASSLSVGLFEQYF. In DNA form, the CDR3 reads TGTGCCAGCAGCTTGTCCGTTGGTCTCTTCGAGCAGTACTTC.

This clonotype was picked up many times. The chain carries TRBV24-1 and TRBJ2-7; D is tentatively TRBD1 or TRBD2 (5 bases each). The CDR3 has 14 residues. The V gene's germline CDR1 is KGHDR and CDR2 SFDVKD. The germline V and J ends were trimmed by 4 bases and 5 bases, with 14 bases remaining between them. The CDR3 loop is CATSDMGTNDEQYF. DNA of the CDR3: TGTGCCACCAGTGACATGGGGACGAATGACGAGCAGTACTTC.

This clonotype was seen ten or more times. The chain combines TRBV27 with TRBJ2-5; the D gene is possibly TRBD2 (7 bases). Per the germline V gene, CDR1 is MNHEY and CDR2 is SMNVEV (reference sequence). Trimming took off 3 bases at V and 1 base at J, with 18 bases between the two ends. The CDR3 extends over 17 amino acids. The CDR3 spells CASSFRGAPTIQETQYF. The CDR3 nucleotides are TGTGCCAGCAGTTTCCGGGGGGCACCTACTATCCAAGAGACCCAGTACTTC.

CDR3 coding DNA: TGTGCCAGCTCAAGCCAGGGGCATCAGCCCCAGCATTTT. As protein: CASSSQGHQPQHF. The chain joins TRBV18 to TRBJ1-5; D is perhaps TRBD1 (6 bases). Trimming cost V 5 bases and J 5 bases, with 10 bases left between them. The germline gives CDR1 KGHSH, CDR2 LQKENI. The CDR3 has 13 residues.

This clonotype was recorded a few times. CDR3 sequence: CSAFGLAGPSYEQYF. DNA for the CDR3: TGCAGTGCCTTCGGACTAGCGGGACCATCCTACGAGCAGTACTTC. J is TRBJ2-7 and V is TRBV20-1, with 12 bases identical to TRBD2. J gave up 1 base and V 6 bases, and 7 bases lay outside the gene matches. The CDR3 runs 15 residues. Germline V gene sequence: CDR1 DFQATT, CDR2 SNEGSKA (reference sequence).

The rearrangement uses TRBV6-5 and TRBJ1-3; D is ambiguous. Trimming left V 8 bases short and J 2 bases short, with 7 bases between. CDR3 length: 12 residues. Germline V lookup: CDR1 MNHEY, CDR2 SVGAGI. The CDR3 region has the DNA TGTGCCAGCCGCAGCCCTGGAAACACCATATATTTT. It encodes CASRSPGNTIYF.

This clonotype has a handful of counts. This chain links TRBV20-1 with TRBJ2-4, with D perhaps matching TRBD2 (5 bases). V was trimmed by 2 bases and J by 5 bases, leaving 10 bases between them. Per the germline V gene, CDR1 is DFQATT and CDR2 is SNEGSKA (reference sequence). This CDR3 has 13 amino acids. In DNA, the CDR3 is TGCAGTGCTAGAAGTAGCGCCCAAAACATTCAGTACTTC. Translation: CSARSSAQNIQYF.

This clonotype was recorded at least ten times. This chain uses TRBV11-2 with TRBJ2-2, with TRBD2 as a possible D gene (6 bases). Germline CDR1 is SGHAT and CDR2 is FQNNGV. V was clipped by 5 bases and J by 5 bases, with 21 bases between them. This CDR3 is built from 17 residues. The CDR3 DNA is TGTGCCAGCAGCCTAATCCCTTCGCGGGATAGTACCGGGGAGCTGTTTTTT. As protein: CASSLIPSRDSTGELFF. Drawing the rest from reference TRBV11-2 and TRBJ2-2, the complete variable domain is EAGVAQSPRYKIIEKRQSVAFWCNPISGHATLYWYQQILGQGPKLLIQFQNNGVVDDSQLPKDRFSAERLKGVDSTLKIQPAKLEDSAVYLCASSLIPSRDSTGELFFGEGSRLTVL.

This clonotype was counted many times. This CDR3 reads CASSTGPRRDQYF. The CDR3 DNA is TGTGCCAGCAGCACTGGACCGAGGCGCGACCAGTACTTC. The gene calls are TRBV7-7 and TRBJ2-5; unclear D gene. CDR3 length: 13 amino acids. In germline, CDR1 is SSHAT, CDR2 FNYEAQ (reference sequence). The ends were cut back, 5 bases at V and 10 bases at J, with 17 bases in the middle.

This clonotype was picked up many times. The rearrangement joins TRBV6-1 to TRBJ1-2; D not certain. The CDR3 sequence is 17 residues long. CDR1 and CDR2 (germline): MNHNS, SASEGT. V was shortened by 9 bases and J by 4 bases, with 27 bases between the two germline ends. This CDR3 reads CASWRTTSSDLSYGYTF. In DNA form, the CDR3 reads TGTGCCAGTTGGCGGACTACTTCCTCCGATCTAAGCTATGGCTACACCTTC.